This entry lists 26 T cell receptor beta chains sequenced from one sample in a study of PD-1 blockade in classical Hodgkin lymphoma (dated by TCRdb to the early 2020s). Library preparation employed the immunoSEQ multiplex PCR assay. This immuneACCESS table, as held by TCRdb, lists in-frame sequences with V and J called but not all clones. Of the missing ones, under half trace to an unresolved V gene in checked studies; the others have no known cause. Within this sample are approximately 51,000 clones, with 73% of them counted one time only. The ten top clones hold around 15% of the sample. This specimen's time point label, interpreted: cycle 2 day 1 (C2D1) of nivolumab. Relapse after autologous stem cell transplantation had occurred in all trial patients, and cohorts A, B and C were distinguished by prior brentuximab vedotin exposure. The specimen was peripheral blood mononuclear cells (PBMCs), collected before the second cycle of nivolumab. The receptor set was obtained from a human donor with classical Hodgkin lymphoma.

J is TRBJ1-2 and V is TRBV7-8; 8 nucleotides agree with TRBD1. The germline gives CDR1 SGHVS, CDR2 FQNEAQ. V was clipped by 1 base and J by 8 bases; unmatched bases: 9. The length of the CDR3 is 15 residues. As DNA, the CDR3 is TGTGCCAGCAGCTTAGGTTGGGCAGGGGGCGGCGGCTACACCTTC. As protein: CASSLGWAGGGGYTF.

V is TRBV27 and J is TRBJ2-5; D gene uncertain. The CDR3 has 16 amino acids. The V and J ends lost 6 bases and 2 bases respectively, with 19 bases between them. From germline, CDR1 is MNHEY and CDR2 SMNVEV (reference sequence). DNA of the CDR3: TGTGCCAGCAGCCCTTGGCCCCCTCTCGATCAAGAGACCCAGTACTTC. Its translation is CASSPWPPLDQETQYF.

The rearrangement links TRBV7-3 to TRBJ2-1, with 9 bases that match TRBD2. Germline V gene sequence: CDR1 SGHTA, CDR2 FQGTGA. The CDR3 consists of 13 residues. With V trimmed by 5 bases and J by 14 bases, 10 bases remained unmatched. CDR3 sequence reads: CASSTAGGPPEFF. The CDR3 DNA sequence: TGTGCCAGCAGCACAGCGGGAGGCCCCCCGGAGTTCTTC.

This clone is a singleton in its sample. V and J are TRBV7-9 and TRBJ2-5; 12 bases are shared with TRBD2. Per germline, CDR1 SEHNR and CDR2 FQNEAQ (reference sequence). Losses at the gene ends were 4 bases for V and 5 bases for J; bases not matched to a gene: 8. The CDR3 extends over 16 amino acids. CDR3 sequence: CASSSWTSGIPETQYF. The CDR3 DNA reads TGTGCCAGCAGCTCCTGGACTAGCGGGATTCCGGAGACCCAGTACTTC.

The chain uses TRBV6-6 and TRBJ1-3, with 9 bases that match TRBD1. The CDR3 is 16 amino acids. The germline V gene has CDR1 MNHNY and CDR2 SVGAGI (reference sequence). Trimming cost V 0 bases and J 0 bases; bases outside gene matches: 0. CDR3 nucleotides: TGTGCCAGCAGTTACTCGGGACAGGGCTCTGGAAACACCATATATTTT. It encodes CASSYSGQGSGNTIYF.

This clone was picked up a small number of times. The germline gene is not matched at one end of the junction; a read error may be the cause. J is TRBJ1-5 and V is TRBV19, with a tentative D call TRBD1 (5 bases). Germline CDR1 LNHDA, CDR2 SQIVND (reference sequence). CDR3 size: 15 residues. The CDR3 DNA follows: TGTGCCAGTAGTTTAGACAGTTTTAGCAATCAGCCCCAGCATTTT. Protein sequence: CASSLDSFSNQPQHF.

This clone was seen just once. This chain joins TRBV7-3 and TRBJ2-7; 7 bases are a match to TRBD1. This CDR3 region has 18 residues. Looked up from germline, CDR1 is SGHTA and CDR2 is FQGTGA. The junction had 15 bases not matched to a gene; V was cut back by 1 base and J by 3 bases. The CDR3 is CASSLKIGGAALGYEQYF. The CDR3, as DNA: TGTGCCAGCAGCTTAAAAATAGGGGGCGCAGCCTTGGGCTACGAGCAGTACTTC.

The chain is built from TRBV6-1 and TRBJ2-2; D unclear. CDR3 size: 14 residues. From germline, CDR1 is MNHNS and CDR2 SASEGT. Trimming stripped 7 bases from V and 2 bases from J, with 11 bases between. CDR3 residues: CASNIARNTGELFF. The CDR3, as DNA: TGTGCCAGCAATATTGCCCGCAACACCGGGGAGCTGTTTTTT.

The chain carries TRBV6-6 and TRBJ2-6; D not certain. The germline V gene has CDR1 MNHNY and CDR2 SVGAGI (reference sequence). The CDR3 runs to 14 residues. The V end was cut by 8 bases, the J end by 0 bases, with 8 bases between. CDR3 loop: CASLISSGANVLTF. The CDR3 nucleotides read TGTGCCAGCCTCATTAGCTCTGGGGCCAACGTCCTGACTTTC.

The V gene is TRBV5-1, the J gene TRBJ2-7; 7 bases map to TRBD1. Looked up from germline, CDR1 is SGHRS and CDR2 is YFSETQ. The CDR3 length is 16 residues. Trimming cost V 5 bases and J 5 bases; bases outside gene matches: 16. This CDR3 is CASSPRRQGRNNEQYF. CDR3 bases: TGCGCCAGCAGTCCCAGGAGACAGGGAAGGAATAACGAGCAGTACTTC.

The rearrangement links TRBV9 to TRBJ1-1, with unresolved D. V gave up 2 bases and J gave up 0 bases, with 8 bases separating them. The CDR3 spans 14 residues. Germline assignment: CDR1 SGDLS and CDR2 YYNGEE. DNA for the CDR3: TGTGCCAGCAGCGTCGACCTTATGAACACTGAAGCTTTCTTT. Translating it yields CASSVDLMNTEAFF.

The chain uses TRBV7-9 and TRBJ1-4, with D possibly TRBD1 on 5 matching bases. V was cut by 4 bases and J by 7 bases, with 10 bases left in between. CDR3 size: 13 residues. CDR1 and CDR2 (germline): SEHNR, FQNEAQ (reference sequence). Here the CDR3 reads CASSYVGGEKLFF. CDR3 coding DNA: TGTGCCAGCAGCTACGTCGGGGGTGAAAAACTGTTTTTT.

This sequence joins TRBV7-2 and TRBJ2-3; the D gene is possibly TRBD2 (5 bases). The germline V gene encodes CDR1 SGHTA and CDR2 FQGNSA. The germline V and J ends were trimmed by 2 bases and 7 bases, with 16 bases remaining between them. The CDR3 runs to 15 residues. The DNA of the CDR3 is TGTGCCAGCAGCTTAAGTATTCTAGCAGGAAATACGCAGTATTTT. Its protein is CASSLSILAGNTQYF.

This rearrangement joins TRBV6-1 to TRBJ2-5; no clear D gene. V lost 2 bases, J lost 7 bases, and 11 bases lay in between. This CDR3 region has 13 residues. The germline V gene has CDR1 MNHNS and CDR2 SASEGT. CDR3 nucleotides: TGTGCCAGCAGTGAACAAGGCCCAGGGACCCAGTACTTC. Protein product: CASSEQGPGTQYF.

The chain combines TRBV7-8 with TRBJ1-5, with D unresolved. Trimming pared 4 bases from V and 4 bases from J, leaving 11 bases between. This CDR3 is built from 14 residues. Germline V gene sequence: CDR1 SGHVS, CDR2 FQNEAQ. Written as DNA, the CDR3 is TGTGCCAGCAGCTCCCGGGCGCTAAATCAGCCCCAGCATTTT. Amino acid sequence: CASSSRALNQPQHF. The variable domain in full, with the rest retrieved from reference TRBV7-8 and TRBJ1-5, is GAGVSQSPRYKVAKRGQDVALRCDPISGHVSLFWYQQALGQGPEFLTYFQNEAQLDKSGLPSDRFFAERPEGSVSTLKIQRTQQEDSAVYLCASSSRALNQPQHFGDGTRLSIL.

This chain joins TRBV9 and TRBJ2-3; D is perhaps TRBD2 (5 bases). This CDR3 has 15 residues. The germline CDR1 and CDR2 sequences are SGDLS and YYNGEE. The germline V and J ends were trimmed by 3 bases and 0 bases, with 11 bases remaining between them. The CDR3: CASSAGITSTDTQYF. The CDR3 DNA is TGTGCCAGCAGCGCCGGGATAACTAGCACAGATACGCAGTATTTT.

The chain is built from TRBV4-2 and TRBJ1-1, with D possibly TRBD1 on 6 matching bases. The CDR3 has 15 amino acids. The V and J ends lost 4 bases and 1 base respectively, with 13 bases between them. CDR1 and CDR2 from the germline V gene are LGHNA and YNFKEQ. This chain's CDR3 is CASSPPRGWNTEAFF. The CDR3 nucleotides are TGTGCCAGCAGCCCGCCCAGGGGTTGGAACACTGAAGCTTTCTTT.

The chain couples TRBV2 to TRBJ1-2; 10 bases line up with TRBD1. The CDR3 has 17 amino acids. Germline trimming cut 6 bases from V and 0 bases from J; bases unmatched to any gene: 10. The germline V gene encodes CDR1 SNHLY and CDR2 FYNNEI. The DNA of the CDR3 is TGTGCCAGCAGCGAACCGGGACAGGGGAGGTCTAACTATGGCTACACCTTC. Translating it yields CASSEPGQGRSNYGYTF. Drawing the rest from reference TRBV2 and TRBJ1-2, the complete variable domain is EPEVTQTPSHQVTQMGQEVILRCVPISNHLYFYWYRQILGQKVEFLVSFYNNEISEKSEIFDDQFSVERPDGSNFTLKIRSTKLEDSAMYFCASSEPGQGRSNYGYTFGSGTRLTVV.

A note on this clone: Other nucleotide sequences from this sample produce the same CDR3. This chain joins TRBV7-6 and TRBJ2-5, with D unclear. Trimming removed 3 bases at V and 4 bases at J, with 3 bases between. CDR3 length equals 11 residues. Germline-derived CDR1 and CDR2 are SGHVS and FNYEAQ. The CDR3 is CASSFGETQYF. The DNA for the CDR3 is TGTGCCAGCAGCTTCGGAGAGACCCAGTACTTC.

J is TRBJ2-3 and V is TRBV30, with 9 bases fitting TRBD2. Per the germline V gene, CDR1 is GTSNPN and CDR2 is SVGIG (reference sequence). Unmatched junction bases numbered 4, after V lost 3 bases and J lost 3 bases. The CDR3 length is 14 residues. Here the CDR3 reads CAWSSGLATDTQYF. The DNA for the CDR3 is TGTGCCTGGAGCTCGGGACTAGCTACAGATACGCAGTATTTT. Full variable domain (outside the CDR3, taken from reference TRBV30 and TRBJ2-3): SQTIHQWPATLVQPVGSPLSLECTVEGTSNPNLYWYRQAAGRGLQLLFYSVGIGQISSEVPQNLSASRPQDRQFILSSKKLLLSDSGFYLCAWSSGLATDTQYFGPGTRLTVL.

This clone occurred a few times. The chain combines TRBV6-5 with TRBJ1-2, with a weak D call TRBD1 (5 bases). Per the germline V gene, CDR1 is MNHEY and CDR2 is SVGAGI. V was pared by 2 bases and J by 8 bases, with 12 bases between. The CDR3 sequence is 13 residues long. CDR3 loop: CASSYGAARGYTF. DNA of the CDR3: TGTGCCAGCAGTTACGGGGCAGCCCGGGGCTACACCTTC.

The table lists this clone with a count of one. This chain joins TRBV5-5 and TRBJ2-7, with a tentative D call TRBD1 (6 bases). Germline V lookup: CDR1 SGHKS, CDR2 YYEKEE (reference sequence). V was trimmed by 2 bases and J by 0 bases, leaving 15 bases between them. The CDR3 runs to 16 residues. DNA of the CDR3: TGTGCCAGCAGCTTACGTGGGGGCTTTAGCTCCTACGAGCAGTACTTC. Its translation is CASSLRGGFSSYEQYF.

The chain joins TRBV5-1 to TRBJ2-1; possible D gene TRBD2, 6 bases. CDR3 length: 16 amino acids. CDR1 and CDR2 (germline): SGHRS, YFSETQ. Trimming removed 0 bases at V and 0 bases at J, with 10 bases between. The CDR3 nucleotides are TGCGCCAGCAGCTTGGGCGGGACGATCTCCTACAATGAGCAGTTCTTC. It yields the protein CASSLGGTISYNEQFF.

This clone was recorded once. This chain links TRBV4-1 with TRBJ2-7; 9 bases agree with TRBD1. This CDR3 has 17 amino acids. Germline lookup yields CDR1 MGHRA and CDR2 YSYEKL. V lost 4 bases, J lost 3 bases, and 13 bases stayed unmatched. The CDR3 region has the DNA TGCGCCAGCAGCCGGGACGAACAGGGGGCGACTGGCTACGAGCAGTACTTC. Translated, it gives CASSRDEQGATGYEQYF.

This clone has just a few counts. Other nucleotide sequences in the sample specify the same CDR3. The rearrangement uses TRBV30 and TRBJ1-5; tentative D call: TRBD1 (5 bases). This CDR3 spans 13 amino acids. V lost 5 bases, J lost 1 base, and 9 bases lay in between. Germline loops: CDR1 GTSNPN, CDR2 SVGIG (reference sequence). The CDR3 protein is CAWSQGSNQPQHF. CDR3 DNA sequence: TGTGCCTGGTCCCAGGGAAGCAATCAGCCCCAGCATTTT.

This chain connects TRBV7-3 to TRBJ2-1; 9 nucleotides agree with TRBD1. The CDR3 contains 15 residues. With 1 base clipped from V and 9 bases from J, the junction kept 7 bases outside the gene matches. Looked up from germline, CDR1 is SGHTA and CDR2 is FQGTGA. DNA of the CDR3: TGTGCCAGCAGCTTAAGAGGGACAGGGCTTACTGAGCAGTTCTTC. Encoded protein: CASSLRGTGLTEQFF.